This TCR beta chain was recovered during a study of cytomegalovirus exposure and HLA in healthy donors. The V segment lost 4 bases and the J segment 0 bases; nucleotides outside the gene matches: 13. The CDR3 is 17 residues long. Germline V gives CDR1 SGHKS, CDR2 YYEKEE (reference sequence). PCR involved 60 Vbeta and 13 Jbeta primers. Only in-frame clones appear in the TCRdb table, and some are missing; sequencing was by immunoSEQ multiplex PCR. The data show about 120,000 clones, about 78% seen once. The chain uses TRBV5-5 and TRBJ2-7; TRBD2 matches at 7 bases. The TCR sequence derives from a female donor in good health and CMV-seronegative. Sequenced: PBMCs. CDR3 DNA sequence: TGTGCCAGCAGCCCTAGCGGAGCCTGGCGGGTCTCCTACGAGCAGTACTTC. This codes for CASSPSGAWRVSYEQYF.